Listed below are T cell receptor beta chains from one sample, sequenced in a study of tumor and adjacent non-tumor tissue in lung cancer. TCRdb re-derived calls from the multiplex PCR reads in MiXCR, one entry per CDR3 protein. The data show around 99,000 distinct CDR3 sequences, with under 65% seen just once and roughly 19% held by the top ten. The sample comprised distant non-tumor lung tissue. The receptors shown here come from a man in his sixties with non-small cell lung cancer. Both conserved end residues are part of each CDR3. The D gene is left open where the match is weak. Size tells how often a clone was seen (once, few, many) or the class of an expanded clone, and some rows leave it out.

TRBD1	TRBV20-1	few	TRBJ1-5	TGCAGTGCTAGAGGGACAGGGGGGGATAATCAGCCCCAGCATTTT	CSARGTGGDNQPQHF
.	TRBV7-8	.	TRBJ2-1	TGTGTCAGCAGCCCCAGGGACCGCTCGCGGCAGTTCTTC	CVSSPRDRSRQFF
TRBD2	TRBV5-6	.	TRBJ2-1	TGTGCCAGCAGAGTTAAGCGGGAGGGGCACCGGTATGAGCAGTTCTTC	CASRVKREGHRYEQFF
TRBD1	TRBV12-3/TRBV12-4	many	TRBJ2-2	TGTGCCAGCACCTCGGGGACAGCCAACACCGGGGAGCTGTTTTTT	CASTSGTANTGELFF
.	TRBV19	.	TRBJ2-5	TGTGCCAGTAGTGAACTCGGGACAAGGTTAAAGACCCAGTACTTC	CASSELGTRLKTQYF
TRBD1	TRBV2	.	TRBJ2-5	TGTGCCAGCAGGGGACAGGGGTTCCTCGAGACCCAGTACTTC	CASRGQGFLETQYF
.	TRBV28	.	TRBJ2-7	TGTGCCAGCAGTAATCCGGGACGGCGCGAGCAGTACTTC	CASSNPGRREQYF
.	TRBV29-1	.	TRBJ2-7	TGCAGCGTTGAAATCAGGACACGAGATTACGAGCAGTACTTC	CSVEIRTRDYEQYF
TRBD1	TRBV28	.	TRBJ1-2	TGTGCCAACAGTTTAAACCAGGGGGCGGCTGGCTACACCTTC	CANSLNQGAAGYTF
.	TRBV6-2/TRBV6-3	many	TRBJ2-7	TGTGCCAGCAGTTACTCTCCGGGACCCAGCTCCTACGAGCAGTACTTC	CASSYSPGPSSYEQYF
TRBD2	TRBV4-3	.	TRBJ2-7	TGCGCCAACAGCCAAGGAACCGGGACTAGCGGGTCTTACGAGAGGTACTTC	CANSQGTGTSGSYERYF
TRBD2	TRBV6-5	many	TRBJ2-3	TGTGCCAGCAGGGCGACTAGCGCCAGCACAGATACGCAGTATTTT	CASRATSASTDTQYF
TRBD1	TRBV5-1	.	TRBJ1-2	TGCGCCAGCAGCTTGATAGGACAGGGGGATCACTACGGCTACACCTTC	CASSLIGQGDHYGYTF
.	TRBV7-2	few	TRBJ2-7	TGTGCCAGCCGGCGGGAGCAGTACTTC	CASRREQYF
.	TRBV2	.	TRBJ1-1	TGTGCCAGCAGGCGGGGGGAAGGAGGGACTGAAGCTTTCTTT	CASRRGEGGTEAFF
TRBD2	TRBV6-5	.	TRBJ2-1	TGTGCCAGCAGCCTAGCGGGAGGCCTCTTGGACAAGCAGTTCTTC	CASSLAGGLLDKQFF
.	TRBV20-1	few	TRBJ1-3	TGCAGTGCTAGAAGGGGGGGTGGAAACACCATATATTTT	CSARRGGGNTIYF
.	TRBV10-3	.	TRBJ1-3	TGTGCCATCAGATGGGACTCTAGAAACACCGTATATTTT	CAIRWDSRNTVYF
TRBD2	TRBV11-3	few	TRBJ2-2	TGTGCCAGCAGCTTAGATCTCGGACTAGGCGACACTGGGGGGCTGTTTTTT	CASSLDLGLGDTGGLFF
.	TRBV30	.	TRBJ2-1	TGTGCCCGGGGGTGGGGAGGCTTTCGGTCGTACAATGAGCAGTTCTTC	CARGWGGFRSYNEQFF
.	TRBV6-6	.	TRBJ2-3	TGTGCCAGCAGTTACACTGCAACTAGCACACTAAGGGAAGCAGATACGCAGTATTTT	CASSYTATSTLREADTQYF
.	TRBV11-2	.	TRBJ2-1	TGTGCCAGCATCTTAGATAGTGAGAGGGAATCCTACAATGAGCAGTTCTTC	CASILDSERESYNEQFF
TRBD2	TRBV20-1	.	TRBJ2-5	TGCAGTGCTAGAGTAGCGGGGGGGGGAGAGTCCCAGTACTTC	CSARVAGGGESQYF
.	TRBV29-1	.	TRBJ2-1	TGCAGCGTTGCGAGGGCGGATGGGTTGGGGAGTTCGGCAATCTTC	CSVARADGLGSSAIF
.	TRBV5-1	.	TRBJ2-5	TGCGCCAGCAGCTTGAGTCCCGATGGGATGCAAGAGACCCAGTACTTC	CASSLSPDGMQETQYF
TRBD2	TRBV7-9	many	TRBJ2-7	TGTGCCAGCAGCTCGACCACTAGCGGGAGGAAAGGAGAGCAGTACTTC	CASSSTTSGRKGEQYF
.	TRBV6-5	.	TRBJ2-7	TGTGCCACAAGTAGGACGATTGCCCGAAGTAATTCCTACGAGCAGTACTTC	CATSRTIARSNSYEQYF
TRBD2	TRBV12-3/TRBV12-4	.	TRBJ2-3	TGTGCCAGGAATACTAAAGCGGGGCCCACAGATACGCAGTATTTT	CARNTKAGPTDTQYF
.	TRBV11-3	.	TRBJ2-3	TGTGCCTGTAGCTTTGGCGGGAAAGGAGATACGCAGTATTTT	CACSFGGKGDTQYF